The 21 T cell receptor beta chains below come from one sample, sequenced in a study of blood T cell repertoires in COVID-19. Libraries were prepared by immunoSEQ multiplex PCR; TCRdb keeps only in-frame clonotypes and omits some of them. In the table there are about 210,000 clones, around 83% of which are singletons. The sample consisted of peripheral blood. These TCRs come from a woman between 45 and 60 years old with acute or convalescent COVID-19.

CDR3 sequence: CASSLEPGLVSGELFF. The CDR3 DNA is TGCGCCAGCAGCTTAGAACCGGGACTAGTATCCGGGGAGCTGTTTTTT. V gene TRBV5-1 combines with J gene TRBJ2-2, with TRBD2 matching over 8 bases. CDR1 and CDR2 from the germline V gene are SGHRS and YFSETQ. The V gene end was trimmed by 2 bases and the J gene end by 6 bases; junction bases not matched to a gene: 9. This CDR3 spans 16 amino acids.

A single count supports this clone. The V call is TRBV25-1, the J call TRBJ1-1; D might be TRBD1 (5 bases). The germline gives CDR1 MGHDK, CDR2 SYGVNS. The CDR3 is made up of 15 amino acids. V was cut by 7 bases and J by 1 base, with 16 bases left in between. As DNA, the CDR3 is TGTGCCAGCACTTTGGGGGGTCTAGGGAACACTGAAGCTTTCTTT. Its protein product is CASTLGGLGNTEAFF. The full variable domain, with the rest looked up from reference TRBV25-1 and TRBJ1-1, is EADIYQTPRYLVIGTGKKITLECSQTMGHDKMYWYQQDPGMELHLIHYSYGVNSTEKGDLSSESTVSRIRTEHFPLTLESARPSHTSQYLCASTLGGLGNTEAFFGQGTRLTVV.

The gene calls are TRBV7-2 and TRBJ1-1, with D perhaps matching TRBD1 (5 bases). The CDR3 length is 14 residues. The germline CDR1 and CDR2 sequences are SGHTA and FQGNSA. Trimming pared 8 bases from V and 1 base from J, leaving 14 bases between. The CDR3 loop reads CASSLMGGNTEAFF. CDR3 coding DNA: TGTGCCAGCTCCCTTATGGGGGGGAACACTGAAGCTTTCTTT. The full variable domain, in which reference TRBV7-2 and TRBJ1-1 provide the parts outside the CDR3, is GAGVSQSPSNKVTEKGKDVELRCDPISGHTALYWYRQSLGQGLEFLIYFQGNSAPDKSGLPSDRFSAERTGGSVSTLTIQRTQQEDSAVYLCASSLMGGNTEAFFGQGTRLTVV.

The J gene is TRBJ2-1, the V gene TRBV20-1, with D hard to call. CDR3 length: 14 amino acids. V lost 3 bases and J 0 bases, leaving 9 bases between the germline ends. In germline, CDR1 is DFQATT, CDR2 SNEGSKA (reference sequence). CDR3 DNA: TGCAGTGCTAGTACAGATCCCTCCTACAATGAGCAGTTCTTC. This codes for CSASTDPSYNEQFF.

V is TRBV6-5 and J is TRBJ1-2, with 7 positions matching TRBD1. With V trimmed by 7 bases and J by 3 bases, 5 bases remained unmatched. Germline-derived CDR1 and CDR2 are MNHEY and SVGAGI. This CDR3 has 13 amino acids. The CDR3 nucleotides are TGTGCCAGCACTAGACAGGGCGACTATGGCTACACCTTC. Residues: CASTRQGDYGYTF.

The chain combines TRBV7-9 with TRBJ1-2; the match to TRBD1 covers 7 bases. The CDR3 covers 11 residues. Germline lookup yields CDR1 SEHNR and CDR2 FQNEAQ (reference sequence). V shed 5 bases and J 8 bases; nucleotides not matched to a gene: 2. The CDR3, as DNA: TGTGCCAGCAGCCGGGACAGAGGCTACACCTTC. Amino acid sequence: CASSRDRGYTF.

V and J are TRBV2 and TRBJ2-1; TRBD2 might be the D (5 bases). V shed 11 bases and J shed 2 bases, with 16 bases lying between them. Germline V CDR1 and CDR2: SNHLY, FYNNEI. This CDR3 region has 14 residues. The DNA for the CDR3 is TGTGCCTTCTCCCTAGTGAGGGCCTACAATGAGCAGTTCTTC. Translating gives CAFSLVRAYNEQFF.

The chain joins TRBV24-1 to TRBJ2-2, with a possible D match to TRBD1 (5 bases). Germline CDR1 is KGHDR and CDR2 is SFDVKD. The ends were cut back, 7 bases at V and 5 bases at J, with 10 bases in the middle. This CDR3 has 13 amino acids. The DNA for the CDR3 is TGTGCCACCAGAGGGGTTGGAACCGGGGAGCTGTTTTTT. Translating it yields CATRGVGTGELFF.

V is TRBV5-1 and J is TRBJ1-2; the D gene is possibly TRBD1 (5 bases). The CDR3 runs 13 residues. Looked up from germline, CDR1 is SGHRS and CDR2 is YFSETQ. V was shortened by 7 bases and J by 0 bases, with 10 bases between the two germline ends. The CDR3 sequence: CASFDRANYGYTF. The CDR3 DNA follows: TGCGCCAGCTTCGACAGAGCTAACTATGGCTACACCTTC.

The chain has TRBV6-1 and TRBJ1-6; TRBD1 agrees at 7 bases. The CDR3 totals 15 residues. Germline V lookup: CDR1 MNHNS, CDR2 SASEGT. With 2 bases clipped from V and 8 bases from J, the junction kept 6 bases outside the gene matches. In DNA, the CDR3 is TGTGCCAGCAGTGAATTTGACAGGGAATATTCACCCCTCCACTTT. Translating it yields CASSEFDREYSPLHF.

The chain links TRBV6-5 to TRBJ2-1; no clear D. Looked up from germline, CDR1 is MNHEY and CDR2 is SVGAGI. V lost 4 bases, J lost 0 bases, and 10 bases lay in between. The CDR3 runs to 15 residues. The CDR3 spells CASSLVQSSYNEQFF. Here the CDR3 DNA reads TGTGCCAGCAGTTTAGTCCAAAGCTCCTACAATGAGCAGTTCTTC.

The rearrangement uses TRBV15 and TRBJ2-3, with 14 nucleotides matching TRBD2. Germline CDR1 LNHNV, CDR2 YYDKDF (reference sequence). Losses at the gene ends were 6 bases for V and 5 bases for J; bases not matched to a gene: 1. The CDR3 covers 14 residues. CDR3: CATRGLAGEDTQYF. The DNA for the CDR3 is TGTGCCACCAGGGGACTAGCGGGAGAAGATACGCAGTATTTT.

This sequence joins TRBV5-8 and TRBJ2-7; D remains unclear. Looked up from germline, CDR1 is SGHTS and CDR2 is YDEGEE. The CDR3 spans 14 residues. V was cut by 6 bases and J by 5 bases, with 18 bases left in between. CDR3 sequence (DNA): TGTGCCAGCACCCCTAGGAGCAGACGCAACGAGCAGTACTTC. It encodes CASTPRSRRNEQYF.

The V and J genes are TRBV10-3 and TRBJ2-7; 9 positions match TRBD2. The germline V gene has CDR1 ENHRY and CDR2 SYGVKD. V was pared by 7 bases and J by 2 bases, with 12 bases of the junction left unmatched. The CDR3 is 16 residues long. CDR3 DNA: TGTGCCATCATTTCAGACCTTAGCGGGAGTCCCTACGAGCAGTACTTC. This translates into CAIISDLSGSPYEQYF.

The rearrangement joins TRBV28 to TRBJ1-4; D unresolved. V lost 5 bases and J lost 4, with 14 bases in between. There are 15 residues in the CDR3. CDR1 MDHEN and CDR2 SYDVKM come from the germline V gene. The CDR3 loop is CASSPRPEINEKLFF. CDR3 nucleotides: TGTGCCAGCAGTCCCCGCCCGGAGATTAATGAAAAACTGTTTTTT.

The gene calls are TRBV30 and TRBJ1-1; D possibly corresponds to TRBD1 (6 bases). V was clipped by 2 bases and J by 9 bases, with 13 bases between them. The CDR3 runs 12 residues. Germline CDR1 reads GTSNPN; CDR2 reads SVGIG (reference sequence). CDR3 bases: TGTGCCTGGAGTTACCAAACAGGGCAAGCTTTCTTT. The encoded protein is CAWSYQTGQAFF. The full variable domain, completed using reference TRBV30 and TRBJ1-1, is SQTIHQWPATLVQPVGSPLSLECTVEGTSNPNLYWYRQAAGRGLQLLFYSVGIGQISSEVPQNLSASRPQDRQFILSSKKLLLSDSGFYLCAWSYQTGQAFFGQGTRLTVV.

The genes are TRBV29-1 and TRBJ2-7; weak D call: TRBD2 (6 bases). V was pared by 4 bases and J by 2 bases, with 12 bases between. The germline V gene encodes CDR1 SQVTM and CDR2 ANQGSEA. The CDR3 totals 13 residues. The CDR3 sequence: CSVVWGDTYEQYF. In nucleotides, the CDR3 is TGCAGCGTTGTCTGGGGGGATACCTACGAGCAGTACTTC.

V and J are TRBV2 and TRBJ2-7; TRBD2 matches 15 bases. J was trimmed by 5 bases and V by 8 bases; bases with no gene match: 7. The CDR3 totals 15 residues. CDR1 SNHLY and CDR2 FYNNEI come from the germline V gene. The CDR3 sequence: CASSWGLAGGDEQYF. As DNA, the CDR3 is TGTGCCAGCTCATGGGGACTAGCGGGAGGCGACGAGCAGTACTTC.

CDR3 in DNA: TGTGCCAGCAGCTTAGGCCCCTCGGGACTATTCTCCGCTACGCAGTATTTT. Its translation: CASSLGPSGLFSATQYF. The chain is built from TRBV7-3 and TRBJ2-3; TRBD2 agrees at 7 bases. The CDR3 consists of 17 residues. Germline trimming cut 2 bases from V and 8 bases from J; bases unmatched to any gene: 16. Germline CDR1 is SGHTA and CDR2 is FQGTGA.

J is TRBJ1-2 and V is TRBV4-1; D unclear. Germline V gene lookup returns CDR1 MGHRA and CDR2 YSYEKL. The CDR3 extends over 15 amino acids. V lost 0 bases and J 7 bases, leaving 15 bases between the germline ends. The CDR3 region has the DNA TGCGCCAGCAGCCAAGATTCCGGCAGCCGGGTTGGCTACACCTTC. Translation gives CASSQDSGSRVGYTF.

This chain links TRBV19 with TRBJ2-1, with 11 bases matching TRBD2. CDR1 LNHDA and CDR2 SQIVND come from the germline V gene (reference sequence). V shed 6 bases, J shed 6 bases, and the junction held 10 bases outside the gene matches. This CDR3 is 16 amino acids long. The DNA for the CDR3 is TGTGCCAGTAGCTCTCCCGGGACTAGCGGTATCAATGAGCAGTTCTTC. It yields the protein CASSSPGTSGINEQFF.